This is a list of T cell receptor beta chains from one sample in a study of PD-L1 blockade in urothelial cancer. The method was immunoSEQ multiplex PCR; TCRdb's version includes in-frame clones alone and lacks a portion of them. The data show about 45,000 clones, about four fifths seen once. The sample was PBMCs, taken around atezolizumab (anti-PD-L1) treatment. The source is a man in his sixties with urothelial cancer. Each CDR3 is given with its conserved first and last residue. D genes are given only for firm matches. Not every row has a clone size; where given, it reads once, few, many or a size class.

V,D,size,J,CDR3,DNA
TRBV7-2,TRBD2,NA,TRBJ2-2,CASWGTSGTVTGELFF,TGTGCCAGCTGGGGAACTAGCGGGACGGTCACCGGGGAGCTGTTTTTT
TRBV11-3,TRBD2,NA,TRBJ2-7,CASSPSGGAREQYF,TGTGCCAGCAGCCCTAGCGGGGGGGCTCGGGAGCAGTACTTC
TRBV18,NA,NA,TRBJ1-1,CASSPTGNTEAFF,TGTGCCAGCTCACCAACAGGGAACACTGAAGCTTTCTTT
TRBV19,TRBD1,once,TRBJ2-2,CASSMRMGQGGASGFGELFF,TGTGCCAGTAGTATGAGAATGGGACAGGGAGGAGCGAGTGGGTTCGGGGAGCTGTTTTTT
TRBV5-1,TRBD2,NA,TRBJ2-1,CASSPVTSGRAPYNEQFF,TGCGCCAGCAGCCCCGTGACTAGCGGGAGGGCCCCCTACAATGAGCAGTTCTTC
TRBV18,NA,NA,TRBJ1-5,CASSPDGNQPQHF,TGTGCCAGCTCACCAGACGGGAATCAGCCCCAGCATTTT
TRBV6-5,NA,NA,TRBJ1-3,CASRSAVSGNTIYF,TGTGCCAGCAGGTCAGCGGTGTCGGGAAACACCATATATTTT
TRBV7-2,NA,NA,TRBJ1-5,CASSLESQPQHF,TGTGCCAGCAGCTTAGAGAGCCAGCCCCAGCATTTT
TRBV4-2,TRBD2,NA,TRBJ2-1,CASSQEGLAGGQNEQFF,TGTGCCAGCAGCCAAGAAGGTCTAGCGGGGGGGCAGAATGAGCAGTTCTTC
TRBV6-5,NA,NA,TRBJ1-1,CASSYSWNTEAFF,TGTGCCAGCAGTTACTCCTGGAACACTGAAGCTTTCTTT
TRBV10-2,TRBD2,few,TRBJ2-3,CASSLAGGPGDTQYF,TGCGCCAGCAGCTTAGCGGGAGGGCCGGGAGATACGCAGTATTTT
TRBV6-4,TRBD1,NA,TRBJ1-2,CASSDNTGAGYTF,TGTGCCAGCAGTGATAATACAGGGGCCGGCTACACCTTC
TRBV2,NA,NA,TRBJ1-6,CASRSSYNSPLHF,TGTGCCAGCAGGAGCTCCTATAATTCACCCCTCCACTTT
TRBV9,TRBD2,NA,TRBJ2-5,CASSPGVLAGFWETQYF,TGTGCCAGCAGCCCAGGGGTCCTAGCGGGGTTTTGGGAGACCCAGTACTTC
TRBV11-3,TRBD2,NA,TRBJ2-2,CASSHLGTRNTGELFF,TGTGCCAGCAGCCATCTCGGGACTAGAAACACCGGGGAGCTGTTTTTT
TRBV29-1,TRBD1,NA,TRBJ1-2,CSVEDRDRDDYGYTF,TGCAGCGTTGAAGATCGGGACAGGGACGACTATGGCTACACCTTC
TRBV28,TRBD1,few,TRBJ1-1,CASTNQLGGDTEAFF,TGTGCCAGCACAAACCAGTTAGGGGGCGACACTGAAGCTTTCTTT
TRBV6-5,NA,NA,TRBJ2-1,CASRITRTNEQFF,TGTGCCAGCAGAATCACTAGGACGAATGAGCAGTTCTTC
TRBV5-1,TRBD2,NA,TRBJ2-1,CASSPGLAGPRSYNEQFF,TGCGCCAGCAGCCCGGGACTAGCGGGGCCCCGCTCCTACAATGAGCAGTTCTTC
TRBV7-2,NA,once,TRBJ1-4,CASSDSRNEKLFF,TGTGCCAGCAGCGACAGTCGGAATGAAAAACTGTTTTTT
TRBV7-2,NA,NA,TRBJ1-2,CASSPSQVVDGYTF,TGTGCCAGCAGCCCCAGTCAGGTAGTGGATGGCTACACCTTC
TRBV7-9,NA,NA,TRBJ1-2,CASSLARRGSGYTF,TGTGCCAGCAGCTTAGCGCGGAGGGGTTCTGGCTACACCTTC
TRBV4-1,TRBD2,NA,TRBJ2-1,CASSQGLAGVTEQFF,TGCGCCAGCAGCCAAGGACTAGCGGGAGTTACTGAGCAGTTCTTC
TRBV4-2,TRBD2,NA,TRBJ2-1,CASSQGTSSYNEQFF,TGTGCCAGCAGCCAAGGGACTAGCTCCTACAATGAGCAGTTCTTC
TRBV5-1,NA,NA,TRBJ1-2,CASSLDSLSNYGYTF,TGCGCCAGCAGCTTGGACAGCCTCTCTAACTATGGCTACACCTTC
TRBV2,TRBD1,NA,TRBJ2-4,CASSVPGQPLNIQYF,TGTGCCAGCAGTGTTCCGGGACAGCCACTGAACATTCAGTACTTC
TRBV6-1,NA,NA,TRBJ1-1,CASRGAGDTEAFF,TGTGCCAGCAGGGGGGCAGGGGACACTGAAGCTTTCTTT
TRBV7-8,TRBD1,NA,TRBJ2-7,CASSLTGQVQGEQYF,TGTGCCAGCAGCTTAACGGGACAGGTACAAGGGGAGCAGTACTTC
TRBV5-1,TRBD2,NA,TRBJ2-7,CASSSTSGVDEQYF,TGCGCCAGCAGCTCGACTAGCGGGGTCGACGAGCAGTACTTC
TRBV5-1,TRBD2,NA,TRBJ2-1,CASSLISGIIDEQFF,TGCGCCAGCAGCTTGATTAGCGGGATCATCGATGAGCAGTTCTTC
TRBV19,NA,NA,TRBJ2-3,CATSWGRASTDTQYF,TGTGCCACTTCATGGGGGCGGGCTAGCACAGATACGCAGTATTTT